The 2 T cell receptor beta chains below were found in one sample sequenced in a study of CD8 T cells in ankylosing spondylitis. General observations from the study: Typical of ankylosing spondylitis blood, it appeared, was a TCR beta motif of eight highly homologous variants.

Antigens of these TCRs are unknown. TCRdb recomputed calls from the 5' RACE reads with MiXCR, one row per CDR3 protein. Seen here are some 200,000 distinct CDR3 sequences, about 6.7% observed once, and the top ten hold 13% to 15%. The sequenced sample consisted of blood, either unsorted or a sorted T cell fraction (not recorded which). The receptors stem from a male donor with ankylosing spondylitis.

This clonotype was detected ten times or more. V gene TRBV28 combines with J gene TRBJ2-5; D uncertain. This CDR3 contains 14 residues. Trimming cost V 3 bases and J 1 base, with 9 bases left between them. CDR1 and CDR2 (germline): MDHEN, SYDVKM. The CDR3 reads CASSLVARQETQYF. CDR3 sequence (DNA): TGTGCCAGCAGTTTGGTGGCCCGCCAAGAGACCCAGTACTTC.

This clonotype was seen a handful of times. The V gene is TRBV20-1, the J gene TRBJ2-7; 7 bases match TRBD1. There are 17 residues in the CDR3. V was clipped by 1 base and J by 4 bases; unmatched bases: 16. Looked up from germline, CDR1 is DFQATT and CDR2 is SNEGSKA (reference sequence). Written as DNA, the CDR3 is TGCAGTGCTAGAGGACAAGAGACAGGGATTCTTTTATACGAGCAGTACTTC. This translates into CSARGQETGILLYEQYF.